One and the same sample provided the 15 T cell receptor beta chains below, sequenced in a study of a mutant IDH1 vaccine in newly diagnosed glioma. Time point reported: week 47, end of study. Vaccinated patients received 300 ug of mutant IDH1 20-mer peptide per dose, with topical imiquimod. Their antigen targets remain unknown. Repertoires were generated with immunoSEQ multiplex PCR, while TCRdb's copy carries only in-frame clones and drops some. The sample has 30,000 to 35,000 clones, approximately 90% seen once. The source was PBMCs, collected from a glioma patient whose treatment included an IDH1 peptide vaccine. The receptors come from a man aged 35 to 55 with glioma.

The chain has TRBV7-9 and TRBJ2-5, with D perhaps matching TRBD1 (6 bases). Germline CDR1 and CDR2: SEHNR and FQNEAQ (reference sequence). Between the trimmed V and J ends, which lost 3 bases and 4 bases, there was a span of 12 bases. The CDR3 is made up of 14 amino acids. The CDR3 here is CASSLRGWSETQYF. For the CDR3, the DNA is TGTGCCAGCAGCTTGAGGGGGTGGTCAGAGACCCAGTACTTC.

This chain connects TRBV19 to TRBJ2-6; 8 bases map to TRBD1. Germline CDR1 reads LNHDA; CDR2 reads SQIVND (reference sequence). The V segment lost 5 bases and the J segment 0 bases; nucleotides outside the gene matches: 9. The length of the CDR3 is 18 residues. Here the CDR3 reads CASSDPTGAFSGANVLTF. CDR3 sequence (DNA): TGTGCCAGTAGTGACCCGACAGGGGCCTTCTCTGGGGCCAACGTCCTGACTTTC.

The chain combines TRBV7-9 with TRBJ1-4; 9 positions agree with TRBD1. The junction had 5 bases not matched to a gene; V was cut back by 4 bases and J by 8 bases. The CDR3 extends over 14 amino acids. Germline V gene lookup returns CDR1 SEHNR and CDR2 FQNEAQ (reference sequence). For the CDR3, the DNA is TGTGCCAGCAGCTCGGACAGGGGTTTAGAAAAACTGTTTTTT. This codes for CASSSDRGLEKLFF. Using reference TRBV7-9 and TRBJ1-4 for the parts outside the CDR3, the full variable domain is DTGVSQNPRHKITKRGQNVTFRCDPISEHNRLYWYRQTLGQGPEFLTYFQNEAQLEKSRLLSDRFSAERPKGSFSTLEIQRTEQGDSAMYLCASSSDRGLEKLFFGSGTQLSVL.

The chain recombines TRBV6-5 with TRBJ1-1, with D unresolved. This CDR3 comprises 13 residues. V was shortened by 10 bases and J by 7 bases, with 19 bases between the two germline ends. The V gene's germline CDR1 is MNHEY and CDR2 SVGAGI. This CDR3 reads CATPTGREFEAFF. CDR3 coding DNA: TGTGCCACCCCGACCGGGAGAGAGTTTGAAGCTTTCTTT.

The V and J genes are TRBV19 and TRBJ1-5; D possibly corresponds to TRBD1 (5 bases). Germline values: CDR1 LNHDA, CDR2 SQIVND (reference sequence). The CDR3 covers 16 residues. V lost 1 base to trimming and J lost 0 bases, with 10 bases between them. The CDR3 bases are TGTGCCAGTAGTATAGCGCAGGGTAATAGCAATCAGCCCCAGCATTTT. It yields the protein CASSIAQGNSNQPQHF. The full variable domain, completed using reference TRBV19 and TRBJ1-5, is DGGITQSPKYLFRKEGQNVTLSCEQNLNHDAMYWYRQDPGQGLRLIYYSQIVNDFQKGDIAEGYSVSREKKESFPLTVTSAQKNPTAFYLCASSIAQGNSNQPQHFGDGTRLSIL.

The gene calls are TRBV6-1 and TRBJ2-3; D tentatively reads TRBD1 or TRBD2 (5 bases each). The V end was cut by 2 bases, the J end by 2 bases, with 14 bases between. Germline V gene data show CDR1 as MNHNS and CDR2 as SASEGT. The CDR3 is 16 residues long. CDR3 DNA: TGTGCCAGCAGTGAAAGGGGCGGTGGGACCACAGATACGCAGTATTTT. It specifies CASSERGGGTTDTQYF.

The rearrangement uses TRBV6-5 and TRBJ1-2, with 11 bases lining up with TRBD1. Unmatched junction bases numbered 0, after V lost 5 bases and J lost 7 bases. This CDR3 contains 12 residues. Germline CDR1 and CDR2: MNHEY and SVGAGI. The DNA for the CDR3 is TGTGCCAGCAGTGGACAGGGGGCTGGCTACACCTTC. Amino acid sequence: CASSGQGAGYTF.

The genes are TRBV15 and TRBJ1-2; D is undetermined. The CDR3 extends over 14 amino acids. Germline V gene data show CDR1 as LNHNV and CDR2 as YYDKDF (reference sequence). V was shortened by 1 base and J by 6 bases, with 12 bases between the two germline ends. The CDR3 DNA reads TGTGCCACCAGCAGAGGGTCCGGTGGTGATGGCTACACCTTC. Protein sequence: CATSRGSGGDGYTF.

The chain joins TRBV11-2 to TRBJ2-7; 10 nucleotides line up with TRBD2. Unmatched junction bases numbered 4, after V lost 5 bases and J lost 3 bases. In germline, CDR1 is SGHAT, CDR2 FQNNGV. CDR3 size: 14 residues. The CDR3 DNA reads as TGTGCCAGCAGCCCCAAGCGGGAGGGCTACGAGCAGTACTTC. Translating gives CASSPKREGYEQYF. The entire variable domain, with the rest obtained from reference TRBV11-2 and TRBJ2-7, is as follows: EAGVAQSPRYKIIEKRQSVAFWCNPISGHATLYWYQQILGQGPKLLIQFQNNGVVDDSQLPKDRFSAERLKGVDSTLKIQPAKLEDSAVYLCASSPKREGYEQYFGPGTRLTVT.

The J gene is TRBJ1-5, the V gene TRBV28, with 8 bases lining up with TRBD1. J was trimmed by 4 bases and V by 8 bases; bases with no gene match: 7. CDR1 and CDR2 (germline): MDHEN, SYDVKM. The CDR3 loop spans 14 amino acids. The CDR3, as DNA: TGTGCCAGCTTAGACAGGGGTGTGAATCAGCCCCAGCATTTT. The encoded protein is CASLDRGVNQPQHF. The full variable domain, rest sourced from reference TRBV28 and TRBJ1-5, is DVKVTQSSRYLVKRTGEKVFLECVQDMDHENMFWYRQDPGLGLRLIYFSYDVKMKEKGDIPEGYSVSREKKERFSLILESASTNQTSMYLCASLDRGVNQPQHFGDGTRLSIL.

The chain links TRBV5-1 to TRBJ1-3; maybe TRBD1 (5 bases). Trimming took off 4 bases at V and 1 base at J, with 12 bases between the two ends. The germline CDR1 and CDR2 sequences are SGHRS and YFSETQ. The CDR3 is 15 amino acids. Here the CDR3 DNA reads TGCGCCAGCAGCGCGGGACTTCAGTCTGGAAACACCATATATTTT. Its protein is CASSAGLQSGNTIYF.

V usage is TRBV11-2 and J usage is TRBJ2-5, with 14 bases that match TRBD2. Germline-derived CDR1 and CDR2 are SGHAT and FQNNGV. V lost 4 bases, J lost 7 bases, and 5 bases stayed unmatched. CDR3 size: 15 residues. The DNA for the CDR3 is TGTGCCAGCAGCTCGCAGACTAGCGGGGGGGGGACCCAGTACTTC. Amino acids: CASSSQTSGGGTQYF.

The chain carries TRBV21-1 and TRBJ2-1; the table names TRBD2, a call not compared with the DNA. TRBV21-1 is classified as a pseudogene. This CDR3 has 17 residues. CDR3 bases: TGTGCCAGCATTCGGGTACCTCTAGCGGGAGGCCCCAATGAGCAGTTCTTC. Encoded protein: CASIRVPLAGGPNEQFF.

This chain joins TRBV19 and TRBJ2-1; D could derive from TRBD1 or TRBD2 (6 bases each). This CDR3 is 14 amino acids long. Trimming cost V 10 bases and J 3 bases, with 16 bases left between them. Germline CDR1 reads LNHDA; CDR2 reads SQIVND (reference sequence). The DNA of the CDR3 is TGTGCCACCCATCCCAGGGGACTCTACAATGAGCAGTTCTTC. Residues: CATHPRGLYNEQFF.

This clone was seen once. The chain employs TRBV4-1 and TRBJ2-7, with D possibly matching TRBD2 (6 bases). The V end was cut by 0 bases, the J end by 3 bases, with 9 bases between. Germline V gene data show CDR1 as MGHRA and CDR2 as YSYEKL. The CDR3 spans 14 residues. The CDR3 nucleotides are TGCGCCAGCAGCCAAGACGGCGGGGACTACGAGCAGTACTTC. Translated: CASSQDGGDYEQYF.